This T cell receptor (beta chain) was retrieved from a study of cytomegalovirus exposure and HLA in healthy donors. Study-level points and caveats: While the bulk of TCR sequences proved rare, some public TCRs turned up in many donors. TCR beta chains numbering under 200 were designated cytomegalovirus-associated.

Turning to this clone: Its antigen is not known.

The V gene end was trimmed by 4 bases and the J gene end by 8 bases; junction bases not matched to a gene: 10. This CDR3 is 15 amino acids long. CDR1 and CDR2 (germline): SGDLS, YYNGEE. Libraries were prepared by immunoSEQ multiplex PCR; TCRdb keeps only in-frame clonotypes and omits some of them. Found here are about 150,000 clones, around 90% of them singletons; the top ten hold approximately 3.2%. The chain links TRBV9 to TRBJ1-4; 8 bases map to TRBD1. The source is a woman between 18 and 29 years old in good health and CMV-seropositive. Sequencing was done on a sample of PBMCs. This CDR3 is CASSSKSRGREKLFF. The CDR3 DNA reads TGTGCCAGCAGCTCTAAATCCAGGGGGCGGGAAAAACTGTTTTTT.